The 20 T cell receptor beta chains in this list originate from one sample, sequenced in a study of blood T cells in healthy people across ages. Alongside a J-beta primer mix, a sample-barcoded 5' primer served in a second PCR lasting roughly 6 to 11 cycles. Via MiXCR, TCRdb re-called the 5' RACE reads, giving one row per CDR3 protein. Counted here are approximately 810,000 distinct CDR3 sequences, 29% occurring once; the ten biggest clones make up roughly 17%. The sample comprised blood. The receptors were gathered from a woman of 80 years or more in good health.

This clonotype was seen many times. The rearrangement uses TRBV6-2 or TRBV6-3 and TRBJ2-7; D gene unclear. V was shortened by 2 bases and J by 5 bases, with 10 bases between the two germline ends. Germline CDR1 reads MNHEY; CDR2 reads SVGEGT. This CDR3 contains 13 residues. The CDR3, as DNA: TGTGCCAGCAGTTACAAAGATTGGCACGAGCAGTACTTC. It yields the protein CASSYKDWHEQYF.

This clonotype has ten or more counts. The chain uses TRBV7-2 and TRBJ2-7; the D call may be TRBD1 or TRBD2 (5 bases each). CDR3 length equals 14 residues. V shed 5 bases and J shed 3 bases, with 14 bases lying between them. CDR1 and CDR2 (germline): SGHTA, FQGNSA. CDR3 nucleotide sequence: TGTGCCAGCAGCCCGGGACGGGTAAGCTACGAGCAGTACTTC. It translates to CASSPGRVSYEQYF.

In this sample, this clonotype turned up many times. The V call is TRBV20-1, the J call TRBJ1-2; tentative D call: TRBD1 (5 bases). With 3 bases removed from V and 4 bases from J, the gap between germline ends came to 9 bases. CDR3 length: 12 residues. Germline CDR1 and CDR2: DFQATT and SNEGSKA (reference sequence). CDR3 DNA: TGCAGTGCTAGGGACACGTCCTATGGCTACACCTTC. Amino acid sequence: CSARDTSYGYTF.

V gene TRBV3-1 combines with J gene TRBJ2-7; 8 nucleotides match TRBD1. The V segment lost 3 bases and the J segment 3 bases; nucleotides outside the gene matches: 7. Germline V gives CDR1 LGHDT, CDR2 YNNKEL (reference sequence). There are 15 residues in the CDR3. The CDR3 here is CASSQTGVGDYEQYF. The DNA for the CDR3 is TGTGCCAGCAGCCAGACAGGGGTGGGGGACTACGAGCAGTACTTC.

The rearrangement joins TRBV3-1 to TRBJ2-7, with D uncertain. CDR3 length: 11 amino acids. The germline gives CDR1 LGHDT, CDR2 YNNKEL (reference sequence). With 3 bases removed from V and 7 bases from J, the gap between germline ends came to 7 bases. In DNA form, the CDR3 reads TGTGCCAGCAGCCAGATGCGGGAGCAGTACTTC. The encoded protein is CASSQMREQYF.

This clonotype appeared a few times. The chain combines TRBV7-9 with TRBJ2-5, with D possibly TRBD1 on 6 matching bases. Germline values: CDR1 SEHNR, CDR2 FQNEAQ (reference sequence). V was trimmed by 8 bases and J by 7 bases, leaving 14 bases between them. This CDR3 spans 12 amino acids. The CDR3 is CASHRVGGTQYF. The CDR3 DNA reads TGTGCCAGCCACAGGGTAGGGGGGACCCAGTACTTC. The whole variable domain, filled in from reference TRBV7-9 and TRBJ2-5, reads DTGVSQNPRHKITKRGQNVTFRCDPISEHNRLYWYRQTLGQGPEFLTYFQNEAQLEKSRLLSDRFSAERPKGSFSTLEIQRTEQGDSAMYLCASHRVGGTQYFGPGTRLLVL.

This clonotype was seen many times. The J gene is TRBJ2-5, the V gene TRBV7-9; 12 nucleotides align to TRBD2. The CDR3 has 17 amino acids. V lost 5 bases and J lost 5; bases outside the gene matches: 12. Per the germline V gene, CDR1 is SEHNR and CDR2 is FQNEAQ (reference sequence). DNA for the CDR3: TGTGCCAGCAGCCTAGGGCTAGCGGGGGGGCCCGTGGAGACCCAGTACTTC. Amino acids: CASSLGLAGGPVETQYF.

This clonotype has a count of ten or more. This chain links TRBV5-1 with TRBJ2-3; 8 bases are a match to TRBD1. The CDR3 runs 18 residues. CDR1 and CDR2 (germline): SGHRS, YFSETQ. J gave up 4 bases and V 3 bases, and 16 bases lay outside the gene matches. In nucleotides, the CDR3 is TGCGCCAGCAGCTCCCCGGGACAGGACCTTATTACGGCAGATACGCAGTATTTT. Its protein product is CASSSPGQDLITADTQYF.

This clonotype was observed at least ten times. J is TRBJ2-5 and V is TRBV7-2; D gene ambiguous. In germline, CDR1 is SGHTA, CDR2 FQGNSA. V lost 1 base to trimming and J lost 1 base, with 7 bases between them. CDR3 length equals 14 residues. The CDR3 region is CASSLVRAQETQYF. In DNA form, the CDR3 reads TGTGCCAGCAGCTTAGTCAGAGCCCAAGAGACCCAGTACTTC.

This clonotype has at least ten counts. J is TRBJ1-2 and V is TRBV18, with D uncertain. Per germline, CDR1 KGHSH and CDR2 LQKENI. CDR3 length equals 16 residues. V lost 0 bases, J lost 2 bases, and 13 bases lay in between. The CDR3, as DNA: TGTGCCAGCTCACCACCCGGACGGATGTTAAACTATGGCTACACCTTC. It yields the protein CASSPPGRMLNYGYTF. Full variable domain (rest looked up from reference TRBV18 and TRBJ1-2): NAGVMQNPRHLVRRRGQEARLRCSPMKGHSHVYWYRQLPEEGLKFMVYLQKENIIDESGMPKERFSAEFPKEGPSILRIQQVVRGDSAAYFCASSPPGRMLNYGYTFGSGTRLTVV.

The chain recombines TRBV5-1 with TRBJ2-1, with 10 bases lining up with TRBD2. The CDR3 contains 16 residues. In germline, CDR1 is SGHRS, CDR2 YFSETQ. V lost 1 base and J lost 6; bases outside the gene matches: 7. CDR3 in amino acids: CASSLKASGSLNEQFF. In nucleotides, the CDR3 is TGCGCCAGCAGCTTGAAGGCTAGCGGGAGTCTCAATGAGCAGTTCTTC.

As concerns this clonotype: An end of the junction differs from the germline gene, which may be a read error. The chain joins TRBV24-1 to TRBJ2-7; D is possibly TRBD1 (6 bases). The CDR3 is 16 amino acids. Germline values: CDR1 KGHDR, CDR2 SFDVKD. DNA for the CDR3: TGTGCCGCCAGTGATTATGGGACAAACCTAGGCAATGAGCAGTACTTC. Translating gives CAASDYGTNLGNEQYF.

Comment on this clonotype: This CDR3 fails to terminate in the conserved phenylalanine or tryptophan, so it likely reflects a read error. The chain uses TRBV6-2 or TRBV6-3 and TRBJ1-5, with D possibly matching TRBD1 (5 bases). The ends were cut back, 4 bases at V and 5 bases at J, with 18 bases in the middle. The germline gives CDR1 MNHEY, CDR2 SVGEGT. CDR3 length equals 16 residues. CDR3 protein: CASSSPIRGRDQPQHC. In nucleotides, the CDR3 is TGTGCCAGCAGTTCTCCAATTAGGGGAAGGGATCAGCCCCAGCATTGT.

This clonotype has a count of ten or more. The chain employs TRBV20-1 and TRBJ2-1; 10 nucleotides line up with TRBD1. V shed 6 bases, J shed 7 bases, and the junction held 9 bases outside the gene matches. The CDR3 consists of 14 residues. Germline V gene data show CDR1 as DFQATT and CDR2 as SNEGSKA (reference sequence). The CDR3 DNA reads as TGCAGTGCAACCGGGACAGGGGATGGAAATGAGCAGTTCTTC. Amino acids: CSATGTGDGNEQFF.

Many counts were recorded for this clonotype. The genes are TRBV24-1 and TRBJ2-5; TRBD2 matches 7 bases. CDR1 KGHDR and CDR2 SFDVKD come from the germline V gene. CDR3 size: 15 residues. J lost 5 bases, V lost 3 bases, and 8 bases had no gene match. The CDR3: CATSDGGRVWETQYF. DNA of the CDR3: TGTGCCACCAGTGATGGGGGGAGGGTCTGGGAGACCCAGTACTTC.

This clonotype appeared a few times. The chain links TRBV11-2 to TRBJ2-3; TRBD2 agrees at 10 bases. Germline V lookup: CDR1 SGHAT, CDR2 FQNNGV. J was trimmed by 5 bases and V by 3 bases; bases with no gene match: 14. This CDR3 contains 18 residues. This CDR3 is CASSFASGGPPGQDTQYF. The CDR3, as DNA: TGTGCCAGCAGCTTCGCTAGCGGGGGCCCCCCGGGCCAAGATACGCAGTATTTT.

This clonotype was counted at least ten times. The V call is TRBV3-1, the J call TRBJ2-5; D is uncertain. Trimming removed 1 base from V and 5 bases from J, with 8 bases in between. Germline assignment: CDR1 LGHDT and CDR2 YNNKEL (reference sequence). The CDR3 length is 13 residues. The CDR3 spells CASSQGLLETQYF. The DNA for the CDR3 is TGTGCCAGCAGCCAAGGCCTGTTGGAGACCCAGTACTTC.

This clonotype was counted at least ten times. The chain employs TRBV7-9 and TRBJ2-7; no clear D gene. The CDR3 sequence is 14 residues long. Germline V gives CDR1 SEHNR, CDR2 FQNEAQ (reference sequence). V gave up 5 bases and J gave up 6 bases, with 17 bases separating them. CDR3 bases: TGTGCCAGCAGCCCGGACGGGCCCCAACTCGAGCAGTACTTC. Translation gives CASSPDGPQLEQYF.

This clonotype was counted many times. This chain joins TRBV6-5 and TRBJ2-3; D might be TRBD2 (5 bases). This CDR3 is built from 18 residues. Germline V gene lookup returns CDR1 MNHEY and CDR2 SVGAGI. Trimming took 4 bases from V and 0 from J, leaving 20 bases between them. CDR3 loop: CASSFDTGTSISTDTQYF. The CDR3 bases are TGTGCCAGCAGTTTCGATACCGGTACTAGTATCAGCACAGATACGCAGTATTTT.

Many counts were recorded for this clonotype. V is TRBV7-9 and J is TRBJ2-3, with D unresolved. Trimming removed 2 bases at V and 1 base at J, with 10 bases between. Germline CDR1 reads SEHNR; CDR2 reads FQNEAQ (reference sequence). The CDR3 is made up of 15 amino acids. CDR3 amino acids: CASSLQAGGTDTQYF. For the CDR3, the DNA is TGTGCCAGCAGCTTACAGGCAGGAGGCACAGATACGCAGTATTTT.